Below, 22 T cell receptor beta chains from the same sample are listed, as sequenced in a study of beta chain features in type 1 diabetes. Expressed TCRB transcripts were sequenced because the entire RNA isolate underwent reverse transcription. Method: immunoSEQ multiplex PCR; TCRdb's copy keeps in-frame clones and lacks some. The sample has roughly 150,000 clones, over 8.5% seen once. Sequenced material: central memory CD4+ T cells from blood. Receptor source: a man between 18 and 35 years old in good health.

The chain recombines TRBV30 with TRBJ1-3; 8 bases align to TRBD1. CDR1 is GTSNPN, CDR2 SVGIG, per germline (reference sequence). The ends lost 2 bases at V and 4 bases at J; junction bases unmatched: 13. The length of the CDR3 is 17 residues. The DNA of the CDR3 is TGTGCCTGGAGTCCGAGCGACAGGGGCTTCCGAGGAAACACCATATATTTT. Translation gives CAWSPSDRGFRGNTIYF.

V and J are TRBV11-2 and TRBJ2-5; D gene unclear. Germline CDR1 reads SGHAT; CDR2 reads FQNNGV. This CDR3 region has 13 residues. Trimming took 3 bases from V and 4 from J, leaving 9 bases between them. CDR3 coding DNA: TGTGCCAGCAGCTTGAAGGCAACAGAGACCCAGTACTTC. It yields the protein CASSLKATETQYF.

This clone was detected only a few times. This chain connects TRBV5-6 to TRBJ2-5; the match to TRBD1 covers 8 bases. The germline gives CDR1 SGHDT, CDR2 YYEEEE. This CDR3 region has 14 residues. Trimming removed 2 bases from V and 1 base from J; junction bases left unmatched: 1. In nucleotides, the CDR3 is TGTGCCAGCAGCTTTACAGGGGGCCAAGAGACCCAGTACTTC. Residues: CASSFTGGQETQYF.

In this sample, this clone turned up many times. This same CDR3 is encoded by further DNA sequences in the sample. CDR3 protein: CSVGGPAKNIQYF. In DNA, the CDR3 is TGCAGCGTTGGGGGACCGGCCAAAAACATTCAGTACTTC. This sequence joins TRBV29-1 and TRBJ2-4, with D tentatively TRBD1 or TRBD2 (5 bases each). CDR3 length: 13 amino acids. Germline V gene lookup returns CDR1 SQVTM and CDR2 ANQGSEA. V was cut by 4 bases and J by 1 base, with 8 bases left in between.

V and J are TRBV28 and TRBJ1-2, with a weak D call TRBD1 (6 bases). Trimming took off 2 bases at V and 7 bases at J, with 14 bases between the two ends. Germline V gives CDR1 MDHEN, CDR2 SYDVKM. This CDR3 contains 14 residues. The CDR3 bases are TGTGCCAGCAGTTTAGCCCTAGGGGGACCTGGCTACACCTTC. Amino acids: CASSLALGGPGYTF.

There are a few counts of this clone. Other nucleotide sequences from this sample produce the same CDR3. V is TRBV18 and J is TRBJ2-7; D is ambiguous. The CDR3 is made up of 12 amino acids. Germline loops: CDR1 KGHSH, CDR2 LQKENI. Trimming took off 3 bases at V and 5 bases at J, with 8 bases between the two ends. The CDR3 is CASSPKGDEQYF. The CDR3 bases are TGTGCCAGCTCACCGAAGGGTGACGAGCAGTACTTC.

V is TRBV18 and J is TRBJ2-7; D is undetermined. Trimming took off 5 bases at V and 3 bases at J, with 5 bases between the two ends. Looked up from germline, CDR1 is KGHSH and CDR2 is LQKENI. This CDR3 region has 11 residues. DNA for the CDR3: TGTGCCAGCTCAGAGGTCTACGAGCAGTACTTC. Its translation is CASSEVYEQYF.

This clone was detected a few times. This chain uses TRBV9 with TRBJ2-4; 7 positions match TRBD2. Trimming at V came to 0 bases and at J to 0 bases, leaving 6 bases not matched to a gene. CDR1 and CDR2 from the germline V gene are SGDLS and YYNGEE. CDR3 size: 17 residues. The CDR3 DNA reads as TGTGCCAGCAGCGTAGGACAAGCGGGACTAGCCAAAAACATTCAGTACTTC. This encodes CASSVGQAGLAKNIQYF.

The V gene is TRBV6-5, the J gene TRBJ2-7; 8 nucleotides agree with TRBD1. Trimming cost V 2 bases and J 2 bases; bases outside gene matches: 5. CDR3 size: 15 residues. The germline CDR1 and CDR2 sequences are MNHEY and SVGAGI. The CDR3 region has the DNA TGTGCCAGCAGTTACGGGCCAGGGGGCGCCTACGAGCAGTACTTC. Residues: CASSYGPGGAYEQYF.

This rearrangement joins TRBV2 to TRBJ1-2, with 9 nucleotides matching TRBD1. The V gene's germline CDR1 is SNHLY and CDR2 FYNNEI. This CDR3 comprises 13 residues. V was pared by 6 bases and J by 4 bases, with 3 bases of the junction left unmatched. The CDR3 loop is CASRVDRGYGYTF. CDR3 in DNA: TGTGCCAGCAGGGTGGACAGGGGCTATGGCTACACCTTC.

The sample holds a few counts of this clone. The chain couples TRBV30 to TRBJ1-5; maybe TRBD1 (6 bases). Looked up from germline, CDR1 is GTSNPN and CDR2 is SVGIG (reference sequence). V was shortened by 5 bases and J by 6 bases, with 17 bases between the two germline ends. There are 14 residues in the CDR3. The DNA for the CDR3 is TGTGCCTGGGCCACCACAGGGTCAGGTCAGCCCCAGCATTTT. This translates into CAWATTGSGQPQHF. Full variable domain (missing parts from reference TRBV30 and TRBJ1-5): SQTIHQWPATLVQPVGSPLSLECTVEGTSNPNLYWYRQAAGRGLQLLFYSVGIGQISSEVPQNLSASRPQDRQFILSSKKLLLSDSGFYLCAWATTGSGQPQHFGDGTRLSIL.

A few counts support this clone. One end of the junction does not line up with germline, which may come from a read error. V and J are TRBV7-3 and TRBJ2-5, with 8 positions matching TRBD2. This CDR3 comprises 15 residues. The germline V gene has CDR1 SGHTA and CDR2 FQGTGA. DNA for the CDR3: TGTGCCAGCAGCCTAACGGGAGCGGGGGTCGTGACCCAGTACTTC. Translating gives CASSLTGAGVVTQYF.

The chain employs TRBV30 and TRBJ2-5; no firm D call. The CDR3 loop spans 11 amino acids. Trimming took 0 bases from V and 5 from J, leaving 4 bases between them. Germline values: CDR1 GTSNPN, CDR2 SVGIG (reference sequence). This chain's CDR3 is CAWSVLETQYF. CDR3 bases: TGTGCCTGGAGTGTACTCGAGACCCAGTACTTC.

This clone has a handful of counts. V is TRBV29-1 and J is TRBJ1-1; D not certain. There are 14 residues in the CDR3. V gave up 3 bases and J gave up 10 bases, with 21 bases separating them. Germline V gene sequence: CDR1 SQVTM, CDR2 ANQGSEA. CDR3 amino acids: CSVESGENRIGAFF. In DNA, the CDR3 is TGCAGCGTTGAGTCCGGGGAAAACCGAATCGGAGCTTTCTTT.

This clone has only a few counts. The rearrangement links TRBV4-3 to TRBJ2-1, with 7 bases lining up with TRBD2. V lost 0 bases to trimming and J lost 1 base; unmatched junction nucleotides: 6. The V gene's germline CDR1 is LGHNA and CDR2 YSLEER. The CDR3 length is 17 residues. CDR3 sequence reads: CASSQDLGGGSYNEQFF. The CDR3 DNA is TGCGCCAGCAGCCAAGATCTGGGGGGAGGGTCCTACAATGAGCAGTTCTTC.

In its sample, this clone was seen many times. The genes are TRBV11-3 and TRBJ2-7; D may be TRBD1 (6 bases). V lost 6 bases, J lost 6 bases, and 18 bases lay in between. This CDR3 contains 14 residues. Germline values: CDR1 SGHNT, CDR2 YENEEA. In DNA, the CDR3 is TGTGCCAGCAGTTTACAACAGGGATGGGGCGAGCAGTACTTC. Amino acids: CASSLQQGWGEQYF.

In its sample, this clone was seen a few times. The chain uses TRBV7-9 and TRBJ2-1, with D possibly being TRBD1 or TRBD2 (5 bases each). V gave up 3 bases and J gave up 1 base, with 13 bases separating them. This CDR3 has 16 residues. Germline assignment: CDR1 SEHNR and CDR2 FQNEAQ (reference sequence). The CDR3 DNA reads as TGTGCCAGCAGCTTCGGGGACGGCCTTTCCTACAATGAGCAGTTCTTC. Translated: CASSFGDGLSYNEQFF.

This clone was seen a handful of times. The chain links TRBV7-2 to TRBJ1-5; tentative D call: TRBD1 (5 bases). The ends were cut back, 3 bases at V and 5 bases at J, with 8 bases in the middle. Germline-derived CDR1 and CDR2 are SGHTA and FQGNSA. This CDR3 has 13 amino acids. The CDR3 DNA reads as TGTGCCAGCAGCTTCCGCAGGGATCAGCCCCAGCATTTT. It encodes CASSFRRDQPQHF.

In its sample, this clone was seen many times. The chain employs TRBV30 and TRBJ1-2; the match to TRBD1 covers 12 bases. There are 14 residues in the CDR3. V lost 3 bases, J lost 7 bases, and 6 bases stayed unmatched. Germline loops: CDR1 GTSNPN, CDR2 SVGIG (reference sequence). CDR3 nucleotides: TGTGCCTGGAGCCGGGACAGGGGGCAAGGTGGCTACACCTTC. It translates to CAWSRDRGQGGYTF.

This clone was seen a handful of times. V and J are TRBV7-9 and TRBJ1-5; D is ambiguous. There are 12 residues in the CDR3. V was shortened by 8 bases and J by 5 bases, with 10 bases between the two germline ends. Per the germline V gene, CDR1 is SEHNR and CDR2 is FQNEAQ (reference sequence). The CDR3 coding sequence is TGTGCCAGCGGCTCGACCGATCAGCCCCAGCATTTT. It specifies CASGSTDQPQHF.

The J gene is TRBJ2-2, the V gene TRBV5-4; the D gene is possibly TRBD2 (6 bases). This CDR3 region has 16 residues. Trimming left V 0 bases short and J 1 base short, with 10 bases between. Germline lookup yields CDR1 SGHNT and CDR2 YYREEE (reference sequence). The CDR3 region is CASSLEVAENTGELFF. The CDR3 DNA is TGTGCCAGCAGCTTGGAAGTAGCGGAGAACACCGGGGAGCTGTTTTTT.

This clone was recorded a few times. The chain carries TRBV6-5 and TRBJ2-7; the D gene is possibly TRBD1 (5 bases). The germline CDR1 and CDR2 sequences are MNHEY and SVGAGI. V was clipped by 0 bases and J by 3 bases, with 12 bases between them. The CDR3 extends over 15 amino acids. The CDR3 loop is CASSYSSTANYEQYF. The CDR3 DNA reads TGTGCCAGCAGTTACTCTTCGACAGCCAACTACGAGCAGTACTTC.